Listed below are T cell receptor beta chains from one sample, sequenced in a study of shared T cell receptors in the human thymus. Sequenced by immunoSEQ multiplex PCR; TCRdb stores in-frame clones only, minus some. The sample comprises about 730,000 clones, 70% to 90% of which are singletons, and 0.0095% to 0.013% rests with the top ten. Separately, the same data were catalogued under a study of human thymus T cells.

The sample comprised thymocytes. The receptors shown here come from a girl under two years old with a congenital heart defect. CDR3s include the opening cysteine and the closing phenylalanine or tryptophan. Fields, in order: clone size, J gene, V gene, D gene, CDR3 protein, CDR3 DNA. D genes are given only for firm matches. The size entry is marked missing in some rows and otherwise reads once, few, many or a size class.

NA,TRBJ2-3,TRBV6-1,NA,CASTGGTDTQYF,TGTGCCAGCACAGGGGGCACAGATACGCAGTATTTT
few,TRBJ1-1,TRBV29-1,NA,CSARRDRLEAFF,TGCAGCGCCCGCCGCGACAGGCTTGAAGCTTTCTTT
NA,TRBJ2-2,TRBV14,TRBD1,CASSQDGTGNTGELFF,TGTGCCAGCAGCCAAGATGGGACAGGAAACACCGGGGAGCTGTTTTTT
NA,TRBJ2-7,TRBV5-1,TRBD1,CASSVGDRGIDDYYEQYF,TGCGCCAGCAGCGTGGGGGACAGGGGTATTGATGATTATTACGAGCAGTACTTC
NA,TRBJ2-7,TRBV2,TRBD2,CASRTTQAGPHYEQYF,TGTGCCAGCAGAACCACTCAAGCGGGACCCCACTACGAGCAGTACTTC
NA,TRBJ2-1,TRBV11-2,NA,CASSLFGQSYNEQFF,TGTGCCAGCAGCTTATTTGGGCAGTCCTACAATGAGCAGTTCTTC
NA,TRBJ2-7,TRBV18,NA,CASSPHESGHHAYEQYF,TGTGCCAGCTCACCCCACGAATCCGGACACCATGCCTACGAGCAGTACTTC
NA,TRBJ2-5,TRBV5-1,NA,CASSFPARRETQYF,TGCGCCAGCAGCTTTCCGGCCCGGCGGGAGACCCAGTACTTC
NA,TRBJ2-1,TRBV4-3,NA,CASSQCWEDEQFF,TGCGCCAGCAGCCAATGTTGGGAGGATGAGCAGTTCTTC
NA,TRBJ2-1,TRBV28,TRBD1,CASSFPRSDRGSYNEQFF,TGTGCCAGCAGTTTCCCCCGATCGGACAGGGGCTCCTACAATGAGCAGTTCTTC
NA,TRBJ1-3,TRBV10-3,NA,CAISRGTDSGNTIYF,TGTGCCATCTCGCGGGGGACGGACTCTGGAAACACCATATATTTT
few,TRBJ2-7,TRBV6-6,NA,CASSYPGVYEQYF,TGTGCCAGCAGTTACCCGGGGGTCTACGAGCAGTACTTC
NA,TRBJ1-4,TRBV11-2,NA,CASSRGGLANEKLFF,TGTGCCAGCAGCCGCGGCGGATTGGCTAATGAAAAACTGTTTTTT
NA,TRBJ1-2,TRBV6-6,TRBD1,CASSWDRVKINYGYTF,TGTGCCAGCAGTTGGGACAGGGTCAAAATTAACTATGGCTACACCTTC
NA,TRBJ1-2,TRBV5-1,TRBD1,CASSSNRGAVGYTF,TGCGCCAGCAGCTCGAACAGGGGAGCGGTTGGCTACACCTTC
NA,TRBJ2-3,TRBV4-1,TRBD2,CASSPWTSGRTDTQYF,TGCGCCAGCAGCCCCTGGACTAGCGGGCGCACAGATACGCAGTATTTT
NA,TRBJ2-2,TRBV2,NA,CAGWGTLKTGELFF,TGTGCCGGCTGGGGCACGCTGAAGACCGGGGAGCTGTTTTTT
NA,TRBJ2-7,TRBV19,TRBD1,CASSPNRGRRYEQYF,TGTGCCAGTAGCCCGAACAGGGGGCGGAGGTACGAGCAGTACTTC